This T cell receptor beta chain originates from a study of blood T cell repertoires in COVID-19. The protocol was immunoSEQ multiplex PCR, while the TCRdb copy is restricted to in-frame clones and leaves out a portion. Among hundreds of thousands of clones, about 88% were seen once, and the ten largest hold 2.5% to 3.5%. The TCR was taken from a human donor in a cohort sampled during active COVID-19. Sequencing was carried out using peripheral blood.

CDR3 protein: CASSWGLADTQETQYF. Written as DNA, the CDR3 is TGCGCCAGCAGCTGGGGACTAGCGGACACACAAGAGACCCAGTACTTC. The chain has TRBV5-1 and TRBJ2-5; 11 nucleotides line up with TRBD2. The CDR3 sequence is 16 residues long. V gave up 3 bases and J gave up 2 bases; unmatched junction bases: 6. In germline, CDR1 is SGHRS, CDR2 YFSETQ.